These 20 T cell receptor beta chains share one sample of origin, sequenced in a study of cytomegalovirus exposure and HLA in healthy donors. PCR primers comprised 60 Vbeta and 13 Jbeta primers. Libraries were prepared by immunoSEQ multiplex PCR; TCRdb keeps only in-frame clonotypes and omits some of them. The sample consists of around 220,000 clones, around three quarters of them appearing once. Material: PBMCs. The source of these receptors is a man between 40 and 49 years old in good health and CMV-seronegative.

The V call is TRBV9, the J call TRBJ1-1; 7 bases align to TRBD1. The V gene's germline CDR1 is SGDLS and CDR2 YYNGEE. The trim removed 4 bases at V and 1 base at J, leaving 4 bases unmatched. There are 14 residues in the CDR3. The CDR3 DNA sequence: TGTGCCAGCAGCAATTCAGGGGGGAACACTGAAGCTTTCTTT. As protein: CASSNSGGNTEAFF.

CDR3 nucleotides: TGTGCCAGTAGCCCAAGGGGGCTGGTGCAGCCCCAGCATTTT. Translation: CASSPRGLVQPQHF. The rearrangement links TRBV19 to TRBJ1-5; 7 bases align to TRBD1. After removal of 6 bases from V and 7 bases from J, the junction contained 9 bases not matched to a gene. The length of the CDR3 is 14 residues. Germline CDR1 is LNHDA and CDR2 is SQIVND (reference sequence).

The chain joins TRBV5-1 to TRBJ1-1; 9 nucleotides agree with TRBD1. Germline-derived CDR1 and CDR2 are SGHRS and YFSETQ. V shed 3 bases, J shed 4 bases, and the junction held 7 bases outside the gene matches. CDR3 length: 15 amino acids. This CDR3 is CASSSGQGGITEAFF. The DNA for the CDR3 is TGCGCCAGCAGCTCGGGACAGGGAGGGATCACTGAAGCTTTCTTT. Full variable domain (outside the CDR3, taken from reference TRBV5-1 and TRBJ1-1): KAGVTQTPRYLIKTRGQQVTLSCSPISGHRSVSWYQQTPGQGLQFLFEYFSETQRNKGNFPGRFSGRQFSNSRSEMNVSTLELGDSALYLCASSSGQGGITEAFFGQGTRLTVV.

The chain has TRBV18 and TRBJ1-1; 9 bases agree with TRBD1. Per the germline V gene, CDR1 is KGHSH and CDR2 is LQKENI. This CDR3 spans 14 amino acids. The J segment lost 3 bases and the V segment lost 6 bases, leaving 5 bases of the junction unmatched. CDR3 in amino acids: CASSEGQGYTEAFF. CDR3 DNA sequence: TGTGCCAGCTCGGAAGGACAGGGGTACACTGAAGCTTTCTTT.

The CDR3 sequence is CASSLGGTVYEAFF. DNA for the CDR3: TGTGCCAGCAGCTTAGGGGGGACGGTCTATGAAGCTTTCTTT. V is TRBV7-3 and J is TRBJ1-1; possibly TRBD1 for D (5 bases). The CDR3 covers 14 residues. V gave up 2 bases and J gave up 7 bases, with 14 bases separating them. Germline CDR1 SGHTA, CDR2 FQGTGA.

The CDR3 region is CASGTGILYEQYF. CDR3 bases: TGTGCCAGCGGAACCGGGATACTCTACGAGCAGTACTTC. The V gene is TRBV2, the J gene TRBJ2-5; a possible D gene is TRBD2 (5 bases). The J call may be incorrect, as the DNA end agrees better with TRBJ2-7. The germline gives CDR1 SNHLY, CDR2 FYNNEI. The CDR3 has 13 residues.

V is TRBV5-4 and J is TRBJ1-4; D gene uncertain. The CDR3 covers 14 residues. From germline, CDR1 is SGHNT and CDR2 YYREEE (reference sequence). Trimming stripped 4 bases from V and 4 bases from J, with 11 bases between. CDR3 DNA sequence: TGTGCCAGCAGCCCCCGGGGAAGTAATGAAAAACTGTTTTTT. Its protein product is CASSPRGSNEKLFF.

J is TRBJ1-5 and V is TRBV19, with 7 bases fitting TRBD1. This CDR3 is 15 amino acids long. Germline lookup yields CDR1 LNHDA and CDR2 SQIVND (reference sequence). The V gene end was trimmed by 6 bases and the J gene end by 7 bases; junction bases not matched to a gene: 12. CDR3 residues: CASSIRQGGGQPQHF. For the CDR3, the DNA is TGTGCCAGTAGCATCAGACAGGGTGGAGGGCAGCCCCAGCATTTT.

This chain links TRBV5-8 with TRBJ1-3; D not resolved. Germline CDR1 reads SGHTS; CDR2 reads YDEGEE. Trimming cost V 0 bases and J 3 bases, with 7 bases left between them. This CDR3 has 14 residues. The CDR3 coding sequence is TGTGCCAGCAGCTTGGGACCGGGTGGAAACACCATATATTTT. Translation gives CASSLGPGGNTIYF.

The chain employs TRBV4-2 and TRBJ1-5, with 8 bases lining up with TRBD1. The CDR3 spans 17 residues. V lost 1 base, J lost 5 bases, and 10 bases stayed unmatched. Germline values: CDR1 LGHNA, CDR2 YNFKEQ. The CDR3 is CASSQVAGGGLHQPQHF. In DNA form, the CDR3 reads TGTGCCAGCAGCCAAGTGGCAGGGGGCGGCCTCCATCAGCCCCAGCATTTT.

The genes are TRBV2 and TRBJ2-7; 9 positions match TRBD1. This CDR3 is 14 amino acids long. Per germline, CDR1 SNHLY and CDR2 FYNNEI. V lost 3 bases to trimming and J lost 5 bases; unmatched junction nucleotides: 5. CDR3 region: CASSEGQGNHEQYF. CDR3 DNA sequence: TGTGCCAGCAGTGAGGGACAGGGAAACCACGAGCAGTACTTC.

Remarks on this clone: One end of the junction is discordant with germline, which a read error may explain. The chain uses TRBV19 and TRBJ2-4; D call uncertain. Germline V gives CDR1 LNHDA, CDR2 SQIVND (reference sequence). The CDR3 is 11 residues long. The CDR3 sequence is CASSAGWASCF. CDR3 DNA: TGTGCCAGTAGTGCTGGGTGGGCAAGTTGCTTC.

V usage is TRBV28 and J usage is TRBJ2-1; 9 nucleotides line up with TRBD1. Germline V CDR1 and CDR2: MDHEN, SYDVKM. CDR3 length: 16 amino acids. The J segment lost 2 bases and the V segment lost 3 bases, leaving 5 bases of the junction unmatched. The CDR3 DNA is TGTGCCAGCAGTTTTCGGGGACAGGGCGCCTACAATGAGCAGTTCTTC. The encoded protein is CASSFRGQGAYNEQFF.

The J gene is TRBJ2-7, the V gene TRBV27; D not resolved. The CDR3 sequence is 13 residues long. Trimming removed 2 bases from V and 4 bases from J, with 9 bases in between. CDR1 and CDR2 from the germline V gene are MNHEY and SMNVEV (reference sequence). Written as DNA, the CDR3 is TGTGCCAGCAGTTTAAACTCCCGATACGAGCAGTACTTC. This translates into CASSLNSRYEQYF.

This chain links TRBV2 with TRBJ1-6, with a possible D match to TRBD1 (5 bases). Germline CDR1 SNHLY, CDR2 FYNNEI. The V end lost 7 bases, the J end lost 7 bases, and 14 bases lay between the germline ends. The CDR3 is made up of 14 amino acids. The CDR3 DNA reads TGTGCCAGCAAAGCAGGGATATCGAATTCACCCCTCCACTTT. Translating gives CASKAGISNSPLHF.

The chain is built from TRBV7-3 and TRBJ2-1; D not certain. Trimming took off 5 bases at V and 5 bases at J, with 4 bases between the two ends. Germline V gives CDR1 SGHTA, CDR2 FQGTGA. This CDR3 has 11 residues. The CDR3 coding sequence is TGTGCCAGCAGCCTACACAATGAGCAGTTCTTC. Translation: CASSLHNEQFF.

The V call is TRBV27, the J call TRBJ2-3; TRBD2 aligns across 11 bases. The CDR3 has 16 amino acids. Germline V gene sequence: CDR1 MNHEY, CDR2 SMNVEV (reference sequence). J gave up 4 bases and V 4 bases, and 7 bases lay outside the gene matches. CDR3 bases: TGTGCCAGCAGTTCCGGGACTAGCGGATTCTCAGATACGCAGTATTTT. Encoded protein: CASSSGTSGFSDTQYF.

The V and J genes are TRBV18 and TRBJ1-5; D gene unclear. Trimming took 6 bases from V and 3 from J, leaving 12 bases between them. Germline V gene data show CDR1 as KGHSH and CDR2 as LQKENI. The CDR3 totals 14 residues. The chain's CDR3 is CASSRTGINQPQHF. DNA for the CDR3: TGTGCCAGCTCCCGGACGGGGATCAATCAGCCCCAGCATTTT.

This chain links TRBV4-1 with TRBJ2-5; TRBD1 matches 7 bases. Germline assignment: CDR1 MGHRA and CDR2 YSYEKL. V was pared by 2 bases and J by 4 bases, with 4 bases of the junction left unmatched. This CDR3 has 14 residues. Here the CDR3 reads CASSQIGGGETQYF. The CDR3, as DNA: TGCGCCAGCAGCCAAATAGGGGGCGGAGAGACCCAGTACTTC.

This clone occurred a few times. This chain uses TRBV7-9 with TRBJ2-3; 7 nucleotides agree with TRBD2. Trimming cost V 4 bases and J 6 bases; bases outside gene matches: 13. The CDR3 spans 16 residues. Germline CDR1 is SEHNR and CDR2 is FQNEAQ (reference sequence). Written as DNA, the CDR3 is TGTGCCAGCAGCTCGGTTCTAGCGGAGGGGCAGGATACGCAGTATTTT. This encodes CASSSVLAEGQDTQYF.